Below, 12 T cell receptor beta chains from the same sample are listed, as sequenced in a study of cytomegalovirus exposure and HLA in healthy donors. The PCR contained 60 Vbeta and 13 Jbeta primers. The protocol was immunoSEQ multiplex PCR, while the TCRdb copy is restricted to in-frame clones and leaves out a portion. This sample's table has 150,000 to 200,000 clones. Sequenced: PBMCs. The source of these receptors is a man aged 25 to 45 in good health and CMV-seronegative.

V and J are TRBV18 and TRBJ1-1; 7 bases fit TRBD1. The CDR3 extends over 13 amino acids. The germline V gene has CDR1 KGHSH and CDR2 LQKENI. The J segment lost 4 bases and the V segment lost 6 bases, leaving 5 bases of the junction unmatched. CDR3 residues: CASSDDRATEAFF. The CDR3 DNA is TGTGCCAGCTCCGATGACAGGGCCACTGAAGCTTTCTTT.

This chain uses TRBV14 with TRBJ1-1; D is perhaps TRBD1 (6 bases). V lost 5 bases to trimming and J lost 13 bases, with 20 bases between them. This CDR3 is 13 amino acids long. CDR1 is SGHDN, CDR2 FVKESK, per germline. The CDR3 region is CASSARMDSSGFF. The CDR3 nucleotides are TGTGCCAGCAGCGCGAGAATGGACAGTTCGGGTTTCTTT.

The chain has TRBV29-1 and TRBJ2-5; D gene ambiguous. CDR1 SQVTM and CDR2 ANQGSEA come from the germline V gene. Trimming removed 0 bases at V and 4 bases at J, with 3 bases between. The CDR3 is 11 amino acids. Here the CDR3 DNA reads TGCAGCGTTGAAGATCGAGAGACCCAGTACTTC. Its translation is CSVEDRETQYF. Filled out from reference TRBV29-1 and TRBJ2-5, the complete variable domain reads SAVISQKPSRDICQRGTSLTIQCQVDSQVTMMFWYRQQPGQSLTLIATANQGSEATYESGFVIDKFPISRPNLTFSTLTVSNMSPEDSSIYLCSVEDRETQYFGPGTRLLVL.

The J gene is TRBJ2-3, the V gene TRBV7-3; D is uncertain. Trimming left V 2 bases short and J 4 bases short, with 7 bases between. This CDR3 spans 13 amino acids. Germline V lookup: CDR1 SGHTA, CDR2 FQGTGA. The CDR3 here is CASSLYLPDTQYF. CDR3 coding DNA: TGTGCCAGCAGCTTATATCTACCAGATACGCAGTATTTT. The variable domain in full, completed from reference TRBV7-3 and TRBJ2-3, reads GAGVSQTPSNKVTEKGKYVELRCDPISGHTALYWYRQSLGQGPEFLIYFQGTGAADDSGLPNDRFFAVRPEGSVSTLKIQRTERGDSAVYLCASSLYLPDTQYFGPGTRLTVL.

The CDR3 DNA sequence: TGCGCCAGCAGCTCTGACGGGACTTTTAATAACAATGAGCAGTTCTTC. Translation gives CASSSDGTFNNNEQFF. The rearrangement joins TRBV5-1 to TRBJ2-1; D is perhaps TRBD2 (6 bases). Deletions cut 3 bases from V and 5 bases from J, with 18 bases between. CDR3 length: 16 residues. From germline, CDR1 is SGHRS and CDR2 YFSETQ.

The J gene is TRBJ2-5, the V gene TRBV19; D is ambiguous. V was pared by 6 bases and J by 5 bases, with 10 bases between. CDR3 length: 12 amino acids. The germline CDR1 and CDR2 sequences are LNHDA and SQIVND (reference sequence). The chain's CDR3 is CASRSPGETQYF. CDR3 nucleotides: TGTGCCAGTAGATCCCCTGGCGAGACCCAGTACTTC.

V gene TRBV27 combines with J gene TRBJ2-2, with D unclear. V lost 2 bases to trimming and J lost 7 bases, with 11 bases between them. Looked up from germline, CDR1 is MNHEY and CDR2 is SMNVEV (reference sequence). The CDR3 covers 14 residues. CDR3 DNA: TGTGCCAGCAGTTTAGGGCAGGCTTACGGGGAGCTGTTTTTT. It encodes CASSLGQAYGELFF.

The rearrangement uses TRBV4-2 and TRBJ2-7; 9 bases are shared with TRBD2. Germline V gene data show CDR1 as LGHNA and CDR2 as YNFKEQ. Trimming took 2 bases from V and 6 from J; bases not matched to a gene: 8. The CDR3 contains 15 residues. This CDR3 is CASSQWIAGVAEQYF. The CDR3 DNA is TGTGCCAGCAGCCAATGGATAGCGGGAGTAGCCGAGCAGTACTTC.

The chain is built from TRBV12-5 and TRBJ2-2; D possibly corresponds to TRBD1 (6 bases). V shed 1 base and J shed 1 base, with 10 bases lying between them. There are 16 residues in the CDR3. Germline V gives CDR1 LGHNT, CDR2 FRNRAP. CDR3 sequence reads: CASGLGVGGNTGELFF. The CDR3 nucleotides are TGTGCTAGTGGTTTGGGGGTAGGGGGGAACACCGGGGAGCTGTTTTTT.

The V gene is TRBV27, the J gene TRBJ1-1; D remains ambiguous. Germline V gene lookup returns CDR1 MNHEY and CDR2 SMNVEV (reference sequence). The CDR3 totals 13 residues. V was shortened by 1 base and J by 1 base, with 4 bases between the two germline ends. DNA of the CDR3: TGTGCCAGCAGTTTATGGGCGAACACTGAAGCTTTCTTT. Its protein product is CASSLWANTEAFF.

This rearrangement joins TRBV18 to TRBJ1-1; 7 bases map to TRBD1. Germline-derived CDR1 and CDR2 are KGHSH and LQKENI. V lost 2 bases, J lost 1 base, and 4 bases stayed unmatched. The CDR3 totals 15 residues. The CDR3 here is CASSPTGESNTEAFF. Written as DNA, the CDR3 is TGTGCCAGCTCACCAACAGGGGAATCGAACACTGAAGCTTTCTTT.

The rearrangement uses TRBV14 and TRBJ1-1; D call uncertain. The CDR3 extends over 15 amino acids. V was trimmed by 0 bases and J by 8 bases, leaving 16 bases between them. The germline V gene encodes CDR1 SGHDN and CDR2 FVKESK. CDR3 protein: CASSQERFAVPEAFF. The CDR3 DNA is TGTGCCAGCAGCCAAGAAAGGTTCGCGGTGCCAGAAGCTTTCTTT.